This T cell receptor beta chain was sequenced in a study of regulatory dendritic cells for organ transplantation (TCRdb year 2017). About the study as a whole: Sorted naive and memory CD4+ and CD8+ T cells had their TCRbeta repertoires sequenced both before and after allostimulation with either regulatory or mature dendritic cells.

Turning to this clone: No antigen is known for it. No much larger clone exists at a distance of one base, and base qualities are not known.

Paper-wide results and their limitations: The authors pointed out considerable heterogeneity between individuals in the alloreactive memory CD8+ T cell pool, and only two subjects were sequenced. In both subjects, allostimulation led to expansion of memory CD8+ clones, although regulatory dendritic cells appeared to cause more limited expansion than mature dendritic cells did. Of the resting subsets, memory CD8+ T cells had the largest number of alloreactive TCR clonotypes. Highly diverse repertoires were observed in naive CD4+ and CD8+ T cells, whereas lower diversity was observed in memory cells, and the most oligoclonal repertoires were found in memory CD8+ cells.

Multiplexed two-step PCR with Vbeta-specific forward primers and Jbeta-specific reverse primers was used to amplify TCRbeta CDR3 regions. Through the immunoSEQ service, the TCRbeta libraries were run on an Illumina instrument for sequencing. On the study's bioinformatics: IMGT annotation was used to assign V, D and J genes, and synthetic CDR3 analogues were used to correct counts for multiplex PCR bias. In the immunoSEQ Analyzer, repertoire clonality was calculated as one minus normalized Shannon entropy. Clonal expansion was defined by Fisher's exact test with Benjamini-Hochberg false discovery rate control, using two-tailed P<0.01. TCRdb holds this immuneACCESS table with in-frame rearrangements only. Some clones are missing; in checked studies, unresolved V genes explain under half, and the rest has no known cause. For V, J and clone size, that table is used; D and trimming come from the DNA. The sample table lists roughly 35,000 clones, roughly nine tenths of them with a count of one. The biggest ten clones account for approximately 0.059% of the sample.

Naive T cells were sorted as CD45RA+ and memory T cells as CD45RO+ CD4+ or CD8+ cells by FACS. The T cells used for TCR sequencing were obtained from two healthy control subjects. Sorted T cell subsets that were not stimulated were used as baseline controls for the mixed lymphocyte reactions. The Qiagen DNeasy Blood & Tissue Kit was used for extraction of genomic DNA. This TCR was recovered from a human donor in good health. The sequenced material came from naive CD4+ T cells from blood. The cell subset or site tag for this specimen amounts to: CD45RA+ naive T cells.

The encoded CDR3 is CASSASGSDTQYF. DNA sequence: TGTGCCAGCAGCGCAAGCGGGTCAGATACGCAGTATTTT. The V gene is TRBV7-9 and the J gene is TRBJ2-3; 6 matching bases give a weak D call of TRBD2. Sequences SEHNR (CDR1) and FQNEAQ (CDR2) are obtained from the germline V gene (reference sequence). V gives up 5 bases and J gives up 4 bases, and the segment between their germline ends measures 10 bases. The CDR3 numbers 13 residues from cysteine through phenylalanine. Just CDR3 DNA is preserved here, 39 bases in frame from base 1.